This TCR beta chain was observed in a study of cytomegalovirus exposure and HLA in healthy donors. The PCR used 60 Vbeta and 13 Jbeta primers. Per the original methods: In a later analysis, 80 million to 100 million unique TCR beta chains included roughly 11 million shared by two or more donors. Profiled with immunoSEQ multiplex PCR; TCRdb holds only in-frame clones, not every one. The V and J calls and clone size were taken over from that table, and D and trimming were inferred from the DNA. This listing includes roughly 120,000 clones. As concerns this clone: The target antigen is unknown.

Overall study findings and caveats: Some V segments, including TRBV6-2 and TRBV6-3, were excluded as indistinguishable. After further analysis at a later stage, roughly 16,000 TCR beta sequences were associated with HLA alleles at 0.05 false discovery rate. As a later analysis showed, a missense DCLRE1C variant was linked to trimming of TCR beta V- and J-genes.

Germline lookup yields CDR1 SGHRS and CDR2 YFSETQ. The CDR3 contains 15 residues. The V and J ends lost 1 base and 8 bases respectively, with 15 bases between them. Material: PBMCs. This TCR derives from a man aged 35-49 years in good health and CMV-seropositive. The V and J genes are TRBV5-1 and TRBJ2-2; D is possibly TRBD2 (5 bases). CDR3 coding DNA: TGCGCCAGCAGCTTGAGTACTATGGGAGAGGGGGAGCTGTTTTTT. Its translation is CASSLSTMGEGELFF.